The 28 T cell receptor beta chains reported below all come from one sample, sequenced in a study of shared clonotypes between healthy human individuals. The table came from immunoSEQ multiplex PCR; TCRdb's copy has only in-frame clones and leaves some out. The sample contains some 490,000 clones, 65% to 85% of which appear only once. The sequenced material came from PBMCs. These TCRs come from a woman aged 40 to 50 in good health. Some clones in this sample may be carry-over from other donors' samples.

In DNA form, the CDR3 reads TGTGCCAGCAGCTTAGGGCGACTAGCGGGAGCCGGGGAGCTGTTTTTT. Residues: CASSLGRLAGAGELFF. The gene calls are TRBV7-2 and TRBJ2-2, with 12 bases aligning to TRBD2. Germline values: CDR1 SGHTA, CDR2 FQGNSA. The CDR3 runs 16 residues. J gave up 6 bases and V 1 base, and 3 bases lay outside the gene matches.

The V gene is TRBV9, the J gene TRBJ2-1; weak D call: TRBD1 (5 bases). The CDR3 runs 15 residues. Germline CDR1 reads SGDLS; CDR2 reads YYNGEE. Trimming took off 1 base at V and 1 base at J, with 9 bases between the two ends. CDR3 region: CASSVLGQSYNEQFF. CDR3 coding DNA: TGTGCCAGCAGCGTACTGGGGCAGTCCTACAATGAGCAGTTCTTC.

V gene TRBV5-1 combines with J gene TRBJ2-2; no definite D call. The CDR3 runs 14 residues. V gave up 6 bases and J gave up 5 bases, with 14 bases separating them. Germline assignment: CDR1 SGHRS and CDR2 YFSETQ. The CDR3 is CASKEKRGTGELFF. The CDR3, as DNA: TGCGCCAGCAAAGAGAAGCGTGGGACCGGGGAGCTGTTTTTT.

V gene TRBV28 combines with J gene TRBJ2-7; 13 bases match TRBD2. With V trimmed by 11 bases and J by 1 base, 14 bases remained unmatched. This CDR3 comprises 17 residues. Germline CDR1 MDHEN, CDR2 SYDVKM. The CDR3 loop reads CAVTGGTSGMASYEQYF. The DNA of the CDR3 is TGTGCCGTTACCGGGGGGACTAGCGGGATGGCATCCTACGAGCAGTACTTC.

The chain has TRBV19 and TRBJ1-5, with 8 positions matching TRBD1. Germline CDR1 is LNHDA and CDR2 is SQIVND (reference sequence). The CDR3 has 13 amino acids. V gave up 3 bases and J gave up 5 bases; unmatched junction bases: 0. Written as DNA, the CDR3 is TGTGCCAGTAGTATGGACAGGGATCAGCCCCAGCATTTT. It codes for CASSMDRDQPQHF.

The sample holds a few counts of this clone. CDR3 DNA sequence: TGTGCCAGCAGCTTCAGCGGGACTCAAGAGACCCAGTACTTC. Protein product: CASSFSGTQETQYF. V gene TRBV7-2 combines with J gene TRBJ2-7, with 7 bases that match TRBD2. The DNA end favors TRBJ2-5, so the J call may be wrong. CDR3 size: 14 residues. Germline lookup yields CDR1 SGHTA and CDR2 FQGNSA.

In the case of this clone: This sample includes further DNA sequences coding for the same CDR3. The rearrangement uses TRBV28 and TRBJ1-4; TRBD1 is a possible D gene (5 bases). Germline CDR1 MDHEN, CDR2 SYDVKM. V was pared by 2 bases and J by 1 base, with 5 bases between. The CDR3 contains 14 residues. CDR3: CASSLGQTNEKLFF. DNA for the CDR3: TGTGCCAGCAGTTTAGGACAAACTAATGAAAAACTGTTTTTT.

V and J are TRBV18 and TRBJ2-7, with 11 positions matching TRBD2. From germline, CDR1 is KGHSH and CDR2 LQKENI. The CDR3 consists of 16 residues. V was pared by 3 bases and J by 4 bases, with 8 bases of the junction left unmatched. The CDR3 DNA is TGTGCCAGCTCACCCCCTTATAGCGGGGGGGGGTACGAGCAGTACTTC. Its protein is CASSPPYSGGGYEQYF.

V is TRBV5-1 and J is TRBJ2-3; D is unclear. This CDR3 is built from 13 residues. The ends were cut back, 0 bases at V and 5 bases at J, with 7 bases in the middle. Germline CDR1 is SGHRS and CDR2 is YFSETQ. The CDR3 DNA is TGCGCCAGCAGCTTGGCCAATCGAGATACGCAGTATTTT. Translated, it gives CASSLANRDTQYF.

The chain recombines TRBV7-3 with TRBJ2-3; 10 bases match TRBD2. Losses at the gene ends were 5 bases for V and 2 bases for J; bases not matched to a gene: 4. The CDR3 extends over 15 amino acids. Germline loops: CDR1 SGHTA, CDR2 FQGTGA. The CDR3 DNA reads as TGTGCCAGCAGCGCAGGACTAGCGGTCACAGATACGCAGTATTTT. It yields the protein CASSAGLAVTDTQYF.

The chain carries TRBV9 and TRBJ2-1, with 7 bases lining up with TRBD2. The CDR3 sequence is 15 residues long. V lost 1 base, J lost 6 bases, and 7 bases stayed unmatched. The germline V gene has CDR1 SGDLS and CDR2 YYNGEE. CDR3 residues: CASSVSASGRNEQFF. DNA of the CDR3: TGTGCCAGCAGCGTATCGGCTAGCGGTCGCAATGAGCAGTTCTTC.

J is TRBJ2-5 and V is TRBV5-1; D might be TRBD1 (5 bases). V dropped 4 bases and J dropped 1 base, with 11 bases sitting between them. Germline loops: CDR1 SGHRS, CDR2 YFSETQ. The CDR3 has 14 amino acids. The CDR3 DNA follows: TGCGCCAGCAGCATTAGACAGACCCAAGAGACCCAGTACTTC. Encoded protein: CASSIRQTQETQYF.

As concerns this clone: Other DNA sequences from this sample encode an identical CDR3 as well. The chain couples TRBV30 to TRBJ2-3; unclear D gene. The CDR3 runs 15 residues. V was trimmed by 1 base and J by 0 bases, leaving 11 bases between them. CDR1 and CDR2 (germline): GTSNPN, SVGIG (reference sequence). The CDR3, as DNA: TGTGCCTGGAGTGGGGCACCACTAAGCACAGATACGCAGTATTTT. This encodes CAWSGAPLSTDTQYF. The whole variable domain, filled in from reference TRBV30 and TRBJ2-3, reads SQTIHQWPATLVQPVGSPLSLECTVEGTSNPNLYWYRQAAGRGLQLLFYSVGIGQISSEVPQNLSASRPQDRQFILSSKKLLLSDSGFYLCAWSGAPLSTDTQYFGPGTRLTVL.

V gene TRBV6-5 combines with J gene TRBJ2-7; 8 bases match TRBD2. This CDR3 comprises 13 residues. V shed 6 bases and J 6 bases; nucleotides not matched to a gene: 7. Per germline, CDR1 MNHEY and CDR2 SVGAGI. CDR3 protein: CASSSGTRFEQYF. Here the CDR3 DNA reads TGTGCCAGCAGCTCCGGGACTAGATTCGAGCAGTACTTC.

This clone has only one observation. The chain couples TRBV28 to TRBJ2-1; 10 bases align to TRBD1. The CDR3 has 15 amino acids. V was clipped by 6 bases and J by 2 bases; unmatched bases: 4. Germline loops: CDR1 MDHEN, CDR2 SYDVKM. The CDR3 reads CASRPGTGAYNEQFF. The CDR3 DNA reads TGTGCCAGCAGACCCGGGACAGGGGCCTACAATGAGCAGTTCTTC. Supplemented by reference TRBV28 and TRBJ2-1, the full variable domain reads DVKVTQSSRYLVKRTGEKVFLECVQDMDHENMFWYRQDPGLGLRLIYFSYDVKMKEKGDIPEGYSVSREKKERFSLILESASTNQTSMYLCASRPGTGAYNEQFFGPGTRLTVL.

For this clone: A single base is all that separates this from a far larger clone, so a read error is likely. The sample has other DNA sequences that encode this CDR3 too. The V gene is TRBV6-5, the J gene TRBJ2-5; D possibly matches TRBD1 or TRBD2 (5 bases each). V was pared by 9 bases and J by 13 bases, with 27 bases between. The CDR3 has 14 residues. Germline CDR1 MNHEY, CDR2 SVGAGI. The CDR3 bases are TGTGCCAGTAGTCGACAAGAGGGACCCAATACACGGTACTTC. Amino acid sequence: CASSRQEGPNTRYF.

The chain has TRBV30 and TRBJ2-7, with 8 bases matching TRBD2. Germline CDR1 is GTSNPN and CDR2 is SVGIG (reference sequence). The CDR3 runs 15 residues. V dropped 8 bases and J dropped 2; count of bases not matched to a gene: 14. Here the CDR3 DNA reads TGTGCCGGCAGCGGGGGAATCGAGGTTACCTACGAGCAGTACTTC. Amino acids: CAGSGGIEVTYEQYF.

The DNA for the CDR3 is TGTGCCAGCAGTGTTGAAGGAGGGCAGTTCTTC. Its translation: CASSVEGGQFF. V usage is TRBV2 and J usage is TRBJ2-1, with D possibly matching TRBD2 (5 bases). The germline V gene encodes CDR1 SNHLY and CDR2 FYNNEI. Trimming took off 4 bases at V and 12 bases at J, with 10 bases between the two ends. The CDR3 is 11 residues long.

This clone appeared many times. V gene TRBV4-2 combines with J gene TRBJ2-3; D unclear. This CDR3 has 16 residues. Germline V lookup: CDR1 LGHNA, CDR2 YNFKEQ. Trimming pared 4 bases from V and 0 bases from J, leaving 14 bases between. The CDR3 DNA is TGTGCCAGCAGCCGTCTAGTGTCTTCTAGCACAGATACGCAGTATTTT. As protein: CASSRLVSSSTDTQYF.

A remark on this clone: This probably arose from a read error, given a far larger clone one base away. The chain joins TRBV2 to TRBJ2-3; D not certain. This CDR3 has 11 residues. Germline V gives CDR1 SNHLY, CDR2 FYNNEI. Written as DNA, the CDR3 is TGTGCCAGCAGGTATCAAGATACGCGGTATTTT. This sequence encodes CASRYQDTRYF.

The V and J genes are TRBV5-1 and TRBJ1-1; TRBD1 matches 7 bases. CDR3 length: 16 residues. CDR1 SGHRS and CDR2 YFSETQ come from the germline V gene. J gave up 6 bases and V 4 bases, and 15 bases lay outside the gene matches. Here the CDR3 DNA reads TGCGCCAGCAGCGACCAAAGACAGGGCCAGTACCCTGAAGCTTTCTTT. Translating gives CASSDQRQGQYPEAFF.

Concerning this clone: This probably arose from a read error, given a far larger clone one base away. V gene TRBV30 combines with J gene TRBJ2-7; the match to TRBD2 covers 9 bases. This CDR3 contains 14 residues. Germline V gene data show CDR1 as GTSNPN and CDR2 as SVGIG (reference sequence). Trimming cost V 3 bases and J 10 bases; bases outside gene matches: 13. CDR3 in DNA: TGTGCCTGGAGGCCCTGGCGGGAGGGCCGCGATCAGTACTTC. As protein: CAWRPWREGRDQYF.

This rearrangement joins TRBV9 to TRBJ1-2; D unresolved. Germline assignment: CDR1 SGDLS and CDR2 YYNGEE. V dropped 0 bases and J dropped 4 bases, with 16 bases sitting between them. The CDR3 sequence is 16 residues long. CDR3 in amino acids: CASSVDRSPPPYGYTF. The CDR3, as DNA: TGTGCCAGCAGCGTAGATCGGTCCCCCCCGCCCTATGGCTACACCTTC.

This clone was seen repeatedly, ten times or more. V gene TRBV10-3 combines with J gene TRBJ2-2; 7 bases match TRBD1. The V gene's germline CDR1 is ENHRY and CDR2 SYGVKD. This CDR3 has 15 amino acids. J was trimmed by 0 bases and V by 4 bases; bases with no gene match: 2. CDR3 in amino acids: CAISGGTANTGELFF. CDR3 sequence (DNA): TGTGCCATCAGTGGAGGGACAGCGAACACCGGGGAGCTGTTTTTT.

Comment on this clone: Only one base separates this from a far larger clonotype, so it likely reflects a read error. Without the conserved terminal phenylalanine or tryptophan, this CDR3 likely stems from a read error. The chain has TRBV7-9 and TRBJ2-6; TRBD2 might be the D (6 bases). V lost 5 bases and J 0 bases, leaving 20 bases between the germline ends. The CDR3 has 19 residues. CDR1 is SEHNR, CDR2 FQNEAQ, per germline (reference sequence). This CDR3 reads CASSPGAGLRNSGANVLTS. The CDR3 DNA reads TGTGCCAGCAGCCCTGGGGCAGGACTAAGGAACTCTGGGGCCAACGTCCTGACTTCC.

The chain employs TRBV18 and TRBJ1-2; D is unresolved. Germline V gene sequence: CDR1 KGHSH, CDR2 LQKENI. V was shortened by 4 bases and J by 8 bases, with 17 bases between the two germline ends. The CDR3 spans 14 residues. The chain's CDR3 is CASSRGPLQLGYTF. The CDR3 DNA reads as TGTGCCAGCTCACGTGGACCTCTACAGCTAGGCTACACCTTC. Full variable domain (rest looked up from reference TRBV18 and TRBJ1-2): NAGVMQNPRHLVRRRGQEARLRCSPMKGHSHVYWYRQLPEEGLKFMVYLQKENIIDESGMPKERFSAEFPKEGPSILRIQQVVRGDSAAYFCASSRGPLQLGYTFGSGTRLTVV.

This clone was observed a handful of times. This chain connects TRBV11-3 to TRBJ2-7; 8 bases map to TRBD1. Germline CDR1 is SGHNT and CDR2 is YENEEA. V gave up 3 bases and J gave up 2 bases; unmatched junction bases: 3. This CDR3 has 14 amino acids. The CDR3 DNA sequence: TGTGCCAGCAGCTTTTACAGGGGGACCTACGAGCAGTACTTC. Translation gives CASSFYRGTYEQYF.

The V and J genes are TRBV4-3 and TRBJ2-7, with 7 bases lining up with TRBD1. Germline-derived CDR1 and CDR2 are LGHNA and YSLEER. The CDR3 has 17 residues. J gave up 2 bases and V 4 bases, and 14 bases lay outside the gene matches. The CDR3 loop is CASSPNLAQGRTYEQYF. CDR3 DNA sequence: TGCGCCAGCAGCCCCAACCTAGCACAGGGGCGAACCTACGAGCAGTACTTC.